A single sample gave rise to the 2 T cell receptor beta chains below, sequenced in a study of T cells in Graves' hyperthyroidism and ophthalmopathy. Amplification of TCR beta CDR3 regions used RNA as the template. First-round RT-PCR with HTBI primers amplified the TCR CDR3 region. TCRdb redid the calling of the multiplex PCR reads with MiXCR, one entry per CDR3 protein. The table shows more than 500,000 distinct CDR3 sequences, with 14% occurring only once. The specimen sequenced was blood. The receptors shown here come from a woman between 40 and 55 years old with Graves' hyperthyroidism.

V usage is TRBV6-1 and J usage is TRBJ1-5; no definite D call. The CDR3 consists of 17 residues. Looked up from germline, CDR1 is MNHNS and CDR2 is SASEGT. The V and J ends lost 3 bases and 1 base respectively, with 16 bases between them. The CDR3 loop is CASSDRTGRVSNQPQHF. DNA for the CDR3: TGTGCCAGCAGTGATCGAACGGGGAGGGTCAGCAATCAGCCCCAGCATTTT.

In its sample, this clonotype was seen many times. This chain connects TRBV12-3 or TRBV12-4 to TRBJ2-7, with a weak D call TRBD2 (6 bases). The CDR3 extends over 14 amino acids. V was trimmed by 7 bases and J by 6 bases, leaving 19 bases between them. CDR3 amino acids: CASNPLGRGGEQYF. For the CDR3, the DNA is TGTGCCAGCAACCCGTTAGGAAGGGGAGGCGAGCAGTACTTC.